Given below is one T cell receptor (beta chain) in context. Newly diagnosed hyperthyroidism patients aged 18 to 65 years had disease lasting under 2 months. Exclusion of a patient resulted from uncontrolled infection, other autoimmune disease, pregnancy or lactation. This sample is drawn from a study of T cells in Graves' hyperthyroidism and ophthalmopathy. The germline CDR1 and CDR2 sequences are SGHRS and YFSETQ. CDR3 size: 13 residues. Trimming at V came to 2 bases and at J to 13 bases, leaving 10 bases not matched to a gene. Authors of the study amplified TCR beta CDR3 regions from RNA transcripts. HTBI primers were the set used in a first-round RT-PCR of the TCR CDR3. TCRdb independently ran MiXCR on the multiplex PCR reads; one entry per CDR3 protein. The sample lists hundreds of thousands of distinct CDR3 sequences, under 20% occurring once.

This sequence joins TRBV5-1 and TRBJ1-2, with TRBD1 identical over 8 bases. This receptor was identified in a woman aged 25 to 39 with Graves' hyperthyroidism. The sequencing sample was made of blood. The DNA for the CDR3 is TGCGCCAGCAGCTTTAGGAGACAGGGGTTCTTCACCTTC. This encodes CASSFRRQGFFTF.